The 21 T cell receptor beta chains reported below all come from one sample, sequenced in a study of T cell repertoires in cytomegalovirus infection. Which antigens these TCRs recognize remains unknown. Using its own MiXCR run on the reads, TCRdb lists one record per CDR3 protein. The data show approximately 600,000 distinct CDR3 sequences, around two fifths seen once. The material sequenced was cultured PBMCs, taken from culture after CMV antigen stimulation. These receptors all stem from a human donor in good health (CMV status not recorded). Some clones in this sample may be carry-over from other donors' samples.

V gene TRBV7-6 combines with J gene TRBJ2-3; D is uncertain. The CDR3 has 16 amino acids. The V and J ends lost 4 bases and 2 bases respectively, with 16 bases between them. The germline V gene has CDR1 SGHVS and CDR2 FNYEAQ. CDR3 protein: CASSSPRRPYTDTQYF. CDR3 coding DNA: TGTGCCAGCAGCTCACCGAGGCGGCCATACACAGATACGCAGTATTTT.

V and J are TRBV28 and TRBJ2-7; 7 bases map to TRBD2. V lost 2 bases, J lost 1 base, and 5 bases stayed unmatched. CDR3 size: 15 residues. CDR1 and CDR2 (germline): MDHEN, SYDVKM. The DNA of the CDR3 is TGTGCCAGCAGTTTAGGGAGGGATGCGTCCTACGAGCAGTACTTC. The encoded protein is CASSLGRDASYEQYF.

This clonotype turned up a few times. J is TRBJ1-1 and V is TRBV28, with 9 bases that match TRBD1. The germline V gene has CDR1 MDHEN and CDR2 SYDVKM. The V and J ends lost 6 bases and 1 base, in that order; junction bases with no gene match: 9. There are 16 residues in the CDR3. CDR3 in amino acids: CASSHPPGQGNTEAFF. DNA for the CDR3: TGTGCCAGCAGCCATCCTCCGGGACAGGGGAACACTGAAGCTTTCTTT.

This clonotype was counted only a few times. The rearrangement joins TRBV12-3 or TRBV12-4 to TRBJ2-5, with D possibly called TRBD1 or TRBD2 (5 bases each). This CDR3 has 11 amino acids. Between the trimmed V and J ends, which lost 8 bases and 10 bases, there was a span of 14 bases. This CDR3 is CASGTSSGQYF. CDR3 bases: TGTGCCAGCGGGACGTCCTCGGGCCAGTACTTC.

This clonotype was found a few times. This rearrangement joins TRBV5-6 to TRBJ2-7; 8 bases are shared with TRBD2. V trimming: 4 bases; J trimming: 6 bases; junction bases outside the gene matches: 6. Per the germline V gene, CDR1 is SGHDT and CDR2 is YYEEEE. The CDR3 runs to 13 residues. The CDR3 spells CASSLGLDGEQYF. The CDR3 DNA sequence: TGTGCCAGCAGCCTGGGACTAGACGGCGAGCAGTACTTC.

The table lists this clonotype with a few counts. The chain couples TRBV7-2 to TRBJ2-1, with 8 bases that match TRBD2. The CDR3 runs 15 residues. Germline assignment: CDR1 SGHTA and CDR2 FQGNSA. Trimming cost V 6 bases and J 4 bases; bases outside gene matches: 8. The chain's CDR3 is CASRSKGLGYNEQFF. The DNA for the CDR3 is TGTGCCAGCAGATCCAAGGGACTAGGTTACAATGAGCAGTTCTTC. The full variable domain, with the rest looked up from reference TRBV7-2 and TRBJ2-1, is GAGVSQSPSNKVTEKGKDVELRCDPISGHTALYWYRQSLGQGLEFLIYFQGNSAPDKSGLPSDRFSAERTGGSVSTLTIQRTQQEDSAVYLCASRSKGLGYNEQFFGPGTRLTVL.

The chain combines TRBV20-1 with TRBJ2-7; 7 nucleotides align to TRBD1. Per the germline V gene, CDR1 is DFQATT and CDR2 is SNEGSKA (reference sequence). Trimming removed 4 bases from V and 6 bases from J; junction bases left unmatched: 6. The CDR3 runs to 12 residues. CDR3: CSATDRAGEQYF. CDR3 sequence (DNA): TGCAGTGCTACCGACAGGGCCGGCGAGCAGTACTTC.

The rearrangement links TRBV7-2 to TRBJ1-4; 7 nucleotides match TRBD1. The CDR3 extends over 13 amino acids. Looked up from germline, CDR1 is SGHTA and CDR2 is FQGNSA. Unmatched junction bases numbered 3, after V lost 5 bases and J lost 6 bases. The DNA for the CDR3 is TGTGCCAGCAGCCTCGGGACAGATGAAAAACTGTTTTTT. It encodes CASSLGTDEKLFF.

CDR3 region: CATTGSSGELFF. Written as DNA, the CDR3 is TGTGCCACAACAGGGAGTTCCGGGGAGCTGTTTTTT. This rearrangement joins TRBV7-9 to TRBJ2-2; TRBD1 might be the D (6 bases). The V gene lost 10 bases and the J gene lost 6 bases, with 12 bases spanning the gap. The CDR3 contains 12 residues. The germline CDR1 and CDR2 sequences are SEHNR and FQNEAQ (reference sequence).

The V and J genes are TRBV6-1 and TRBJ1-5, with D perhaps matching TRBD1 (5 bases). V gave up 2 bases and J gave up 3 bases, with 17 bases separating them. CDR1 is MNHNS, CDR2 SASEGT, per germline. CDR3 length: 17 residues. In DNA, the CDR3 is TGTGCCAGCAGTGAATCTTCTCGACCAGGGCCCAATCAGCCCCAGCATTTT. Protein: CASSESSRPGPNQPQHF.

The rearrangement uses TRBV7-4 and TRBJ1-2; tentatively, D is TRBD1 (6 bases). CDR3 length: 15 residues. Germline lookup yields CDR1 SGHVT and CDR2 SQSDAQ. V lost 1 base, J lost 3 bases, and 12 bases lay in between. The CDR3 loop is CASSLDFAGDYGYTF. For the CDR3, the DNA is TGTGCCAGCAGCTTAGATTTTGCAGGGGACTATGGCTACACCTTC.

In this sample, this clonotype turned up a few times. The J gene is TRBJ1-3, the V gene TRBV7-6; D is undetermined. Germline assignment: CDR1 SGHVS and CDR2 FNYEAQ. Trimming cost V 2 bases and J 0 bases, with 11 bases left between them. The CDR3 consists of 16 residues. CDR3 region: CASSLSWESSGNTIYF. The CDR3 bases are TGTGCCAGCAGCTTAAGTTGGGAGAGCTCTGGAAACACCATATATTTT. Variable domain in full (rest from reference TRBV7-6 and TRBJ1-3): GAGVSQSPRYKVTKRGQDVALRCDPISGHVSLYWYRQALGQGPEFLTYFNYEAQQDKSGLPNDRFSAERPEGSISTLTIQRTEQRDSAMYRCASSLSWESSGNTIYFGEGSWLTVV.

The sample holds many counts of this clonotype. The chain carries TRBV7-2 and TRBJ2-7, with D tentatively TRBD2 (5 bases). Germline V CDR1 and CDR2: SGHTA, FQGNSA. This CDR3 spans 12 amino acids. Deletions cut 5 bases from V and 3 bases from J, with 8 bases between. CDR3 residues: CASSLGDYEQYF. CDR3 nucleotide sequence: TGTGCCAGCAGCCTCGGGGACTACGAGCAGTACTTC.

This clonotype was detected a few times. This chain uses TRBV6-1 with TRBJ2-6; D is unclear. The CDR3 loop spans 15 amino acids. The V gene lost 4 bases and the J gene lost 3 bases, with 10 bases spanning the gap. CDR1 is MNHNS, CDR2 SASEGT, per germline. The CDR3 loop is CASSAQVFGANVLTF. The CDR3 nucleotides read TGTGCCAGCAGTGCGCAGGTATTTGGGGCCAACGTCCTGACTTTC.

This clonotype was detected a few times. This sequence joins TRBV7-2 and TRBJ1-1; no definite D call. Between the trimmed V and J ends, which lost 4 bases and 7 bases, there was a span of 13 bases. CDR1 is SGHTA and CDR2 is FQGNSA in the germline V gene. The CDR3 length is 13 residues. DNA for the CDR3: TGTGCCAGCAGCTGGCCCGGAGGAATTGAAGCTTTCTTT. Translation: CASSWPGGIEAFF.

This clonotype was seen just once. The chain uses TRBV20-1 and TRBJ2-5, with D perhaps matching TRBD2 (6 bases). V was shortened by 3 bases and J by 4 bases, with 12 bases between the two germline ends. CDR3 size: 13 residues. Germline loops: CDR1 DFQATT, CDR2 SNEGSKA (reference sequence). CDR3 bases: TGCAGTGCTAGCCTGACTAGAGTAGAGACCCAGTACTTC. Its translation: CSASLTRVETQYF.

The chain employs TRBV6-2 or TRBV6-3 and TRBJ2-5; unclear D gene. Trimming removed 2 bases from V and 0 bases from J, with 10 bases in between. This CDR3 spans 15 amino acids. In germline, CDR1 is MNHEY, CDR2 SVGEGT. CDR3 sequence (DNA): TGTGCCAGCAGTTACGGCCATACGGACCAAGAGACCCAGTACTTC. It translates to CASSYGHTDQETQYF.

This sequence joins TRBV6-2 or TRBV6-3 and TRBJ2-7; D is possibly TRBD2 (5 bases). This CDR3 is 17 amino acids long. Trimming stripped 6 bases from V and 4 bases from J, with 25 bases between. Germline V gene sequence: CDR1 MNHEY, CDR2 SVGEGT. CDR3 coding DNA: TGTGCCAGCAGCCTCGACCTTCGGGAACGGTACCGGTACGAGCAGTACTTC. This gives the protein CASSLDLRERYRYEQYF.

The chain recombines TRBV6-5 with TRBJ2-1; a possible D gene is TRBD1 (6 bases). The CDR3 length is 16 residues. The V gene lost 6 bases and the J gene lost 2 bases, with 17 bases spanning the gap. CDR1 and CDR2 (germline): MNHEY, SVGAGI. The CDR3 sequence is CASSLRARGTYNEQFF. CDR3 bases: TGTGCCAGCAGCCTCAGGGCCAGGGGTACCTACAATGAGCAGTTCTTC.

This rearrangement joins TRBV20-1 to TRBJ2-7; D is perhaps TRBD2 (6 bases). The CDR3 runs to 15 residues. The V end was cut by 3 bases, the J end by 2 bases, with 17 bases between. Germline lookup yields CDR1 DFQATT and CDR2 SNEGSKA (reference sequence). The CDR3 region has the DNA TGCAGTGCTAGTTTCTTCGGGGGAGAACCCTACGAGCAGTACTTC. Its protein is CSASFFGGEPYEQYF.

The chain is built from TRBV6-1 and TRBJ2-2, with a tentative D call TRBD2 (7 bases). Trimming took 8 bases from V and 6 from J, leaving 16 bases between them. CDR3 length equals 14 residues. CDR1 is MNHNS, CDR2 SASEGT, per germline. CDR3 region: CASSRGGAAGELFF. CDR3 coding DNA: TGTGCCAGCTCCCGTGGGGGGGCTGCCGGGGAGCTGTTTTTT.